This TCR beta chain was profiled in a study of T cells expressing NK-cell markers (dated by TCRdb to the early 2020s). In the study overall: Three sorted T-cell subsets (CD3+CD56+NKG2C+, CD3+CD56+NKG2C- and CD3+CD56-NKG2C+) from several donors had their TCR beta-chain repertoires profiled. Seven of the eight sequenced donors were HCMV-seropositive and one was HCMV-seronegative. Illumina HiSeq 2000/2500, MiSeq or NextSeq was used to sequence libraries as 2 x 150 bp reads. All eight donors whose samples were sequenced were randomly selected healthy volunteers, three of them men and five women. Overall study results and their limits: Those dominant clonotypes were again the most abundant among CD3+CD56-NKG2C+ cells in a few donors, at about 25-60.1%. Whether the expanded NKG2C-expressing T cell clones were specific for HCMV antigens was left unclear. For six donors, the dominant CD3+CD56+NKG2C+ clonotypes were among the top 10 CD8+ clonotypes and accounted for about 1.0-7.5% of CD8+ T cells.

TCRdb lists the instrument as Illumina HiSeq 2000. TCR beta cDNA libraries were made by 5'RACE template switching that added a universal primer site and unique molecular identifiers. Priming for cDNA synthesis came from the TCR beta constant segment, and two successive PCR amplification steps followed. Under the source paper's analysis protocol: MIGEC was used to demultiplex reads and group the reads by UMI, and MiTCR was used to assemble and quantify clonotypes. To exclude erroneous sequences, only TCR cDNA sequences supported by at least two reads were retained. The tcR package was used for downstream repertoire analysis, and clonotypes were matched across fractions by CDR3 nucleotide sequence plus V segment. VDJmatch was used to annotate antigen specificity against VDJdb, with one amino acid substitution in CDR3 allowed. TCRdb reprocessed the reads into one record per CDR3 protein sequence, lacking DNA. TCRdb's processing, not the study's, gives the V and J calls here. This sample's table lists about 550,000 distinct CDR3 sequences. The ten largest clones add up to around 4% of the sample.

HCMV-specific IgG was detected in serum with a commercial ELISA kit to determine HCMV serostatus. Peripheral blood mononuclear cells were isolated from blood by Ficoll density gradient centrifugation. Concerning this clonotype: Its antigen has not been determined.

Sequences were obtained from blood T cells: a sorted CD56 or NKG2C T cell subset, CD4+ or CD8+ T cells, or bulk PBMC T cells (not recorded which). The sequence was obtained from a man aged 18 to 29 in good health. Donor details come from another sample of the same person, matched by shared clones.

CDR3 sequence: CSGRGGQMNTEAFF. The chain couples TRBV29-1 to TRBJ1-1. CDR1 and CDR2 are read off the germline V gene as SQVTM and ANQGSEA. The CDR3 numbers 14 residues from cysteine through phenylalanine. There is no recorded DNA. Reference TRBV29-1 and TRBJ1-1 proteins supply the regions before and after the CDR3; the full variable domain is: SAVISQKPSRDICQRGTSLTIQCQVDSQVTMMFWYRQQPGQSLTLIATANQGSEATYESGFVIDKFPISRPNLTFSTLTVSNMSPEDSSIYLCSGRGGQMNTEAFFGQGTRLTVV.